The T cell receptor (beta chain) described here comes from a study of blood T cell repertoires in COVID-19. Looking at the study overall: Sites across the United States, Italy and Spain contributed samples from acute and convalescent COVID-19.

Authors' methods: Nucleated cell counts were estimated from reference gene primer amplification. The table came from immunoSEQ multiplex PCR; TCRdb's copy has only in-frame clones and leaves some out. For V, J and clone size, that table is used; D and trimming come from the DNA. The sample holds approximately 230,000 clones, 88% seen once. J lost 3 bases, V lost 5 bases, and 12 bases had no gene match. CDR3 length equals 17 residues. The germline V gene has CDR1 SGHKS and CDR2 YYEKEE (reference sequence). The material sequenced was peripheral blood. This TCR was recovered from a man at least 80 years old with acute or convalescent COVID-19. The chain couples TRBV5-5 to TRBJ2-3; TRBD1 matches 10 bases. The CDR3 coding sequence is TGTGCCAGCAGGCAGAGACAGGGGGCTACAGGGACAGATACGCAGTATTTT. Its translation is CASRQRQGATGTDTQYF. Looking up the rest from reference TRBV5-5 and TRBJ2-3 gives the full variable domain: DAGVTQSPTHLIKTRGQQVTLRCSPISGHKSVSWYQQVLGQGPQFIFQYYEKEERGRGNFPDRFSARQFPNYSSELNVNALLLGDSALYLCASRQRQGATGTDTQYFGPGTRLTVL.